This T cell receptor beta chain was profiled in a study of post-analysis software for immune sequencing data. Study in general: The courses of disease that were included comprised relapsing-remitting, secondary progressive and progressive-relapsing multiple sclerosis. General study points: When the samples were clustered directly with F measure, those that had been prepared in the same batch showed strong co-clustering.

Unique molecular identifiers were present in the TCR beta cDNA libraries. TCRdb recomputed calls from the PCR reads with MiXCR, one row per CDR3 protein. The sample records roughly 730,000 distinct CDR3 sequences, less than 35% being singletons. A few counts support this clonotype. The target antigen is unknown. Sequences were obtained from blood. This TCR was sampled from a girl under 18 with multiple sclerosis.

The CDR3 protein is CASWANSGRWVDTQYF. In DNA, the CDR3 is TGTGCCAGCTGGGCGAATAGCGGGAGATGGGTAGATACGCAGTATTTT. This sequence joins TRBV12-3 or TRBV12-4 and TRBJ2-3; 9 bases match TRBD2. The V gene end was trimmed by 8 bases and the J gene end by 5 bases; junction bases not matched to a gene: 14. The CDR3 runs 16 residues.